This TCR beta chain was captured by sequencing in a study of blood T cell repertoires in COVID-19 (TCRdb year 2020). The study in broad terms: Samples covering the acute and convalescent phases of COVID-19 were provided by collaborators in the United States, Italy and Spain. The prospective study material was composed of cDNA or gDNA derived from T cells, B-cell-depleted T cells, or PBMCs. Deeply sampled blood TCRbeta repertoires from subjects exposed to, actively infected with, or recovered from COVID-19 were included in the dataset. A freely available public database, intended as a resource for researchers studying the immune response to SARS-CoV-2, is where the repertoires were released. Samples were obtained from the ongoing ImmuneRACE study (first 160 participants) and from about 1,300 subjects provided by 6 global collaborators. Nearly every sample came with metadata listing a de-identified subject ID, COVID-19 status, age in years and sex. Where available, HLA class I and class II types were taken from metadata supplied by the sample provider and were not determined by assay-based typing. Study-wide conclusions, independent of this receptor: The quantity of clinical and demographic metadata differed by source and by participant and was supplied without curation.

The immunoSEQ Assay, a bias-controlled multiplex PCR, was used to amplify TCRbeta CDR3 regions from genomic DNA. Per the original workflow: The number of nucleated cells in each sample was estimated by amplification of reference gene primers within the assay. To quantify the absolute abundance of each unique TCRbeta CDR3 rearrangement, sequence reads were collapsed and filtered. For each sample, productive Simpson clonality was calculated as the square root of Simpson's diversity index over productive rearrangements. The table comes from immuneACCESS by way of TCRdb, which keeps in-frame sequences with V and J called. Part of the clones is missing from these tables; in studies checked, under half for an unresolved V gene and the rest for unknown reasons. The V and J calls and clone size were taken over from that table, and D and trimming were inferred from the DNA. This sample comprises approximately 250,000 clones, approximately 86% of them detected only once. The ten biggest clones cover 1.5% to 2% of the sample.

Samples from volunteer blood donors who had recovered from COVID-19 were contributed by a second Seattle source. The collaborating institutions used their own protocols to collect whole blood in K2EDTA tubes. For TCRbeta analysis, collaborators shipped samples as frozen whole blood, isolated PBMCs, or DNA extracted from either of those sample types. Trimming costs V 7 bases and J 1 base, and their ends lie 8 bases apart. The CDR3 goes from the cysteine to the phenylalanine over 13 residues. Only the CDR3 region is kept as DNA, spanning 39 bases read in frame from base 1. The germline V gene (reference sequence) specifies LNHDA as CDR1 and SQIVND as CDR2. In the case of this clone: This receptor's antigen is unknown. No base-level quality is on record; no much larger clone is a single base apart.

The sequence was collected from a woman aged 55-70 years who had recovered from COVID-19. Input material: peripheral blood. This chain joins TRBV19 to TRBJ1-5; the D gene is perhaps TRBD1, on 5 matching bases. The nucleotides read TGTGCCAGTACTAGGGGAAGCAATCAGCCCCAGCATTTT. This gives the protein CASTRGSNQPQHF.